This T cell receptor (beta chain) was found in a study of T cell responses to AZD1222 COVID-19 vaccine. As for this clone: Its specificity is unknown.

The CDR3 loop spans 16 amino acids. Germline CDR1 and CDR2: SGHVS and FNYEAQ. V lost 2 bases to trimming and J lost 8 bases; unmatched junction nucleotides: 13. TCRdb's table, derived via immunoSEQ multiplex PCR, lists solely in-frame clones and lacks some. This sample yields some 130,000 clones, of which 88% are seen a single time; 18% belongs to the top ten. Study-wide results and caveats: Without day 14 samples, only post-peak T cell repertoires were studied. In a largely white British group with more females than males, clonal diversity was possibly underestimated. Increases in Spike-specific TCR breadth and depth were seen after two AZD1222 doses.

The material sequenced was peripheral blood, taken on day 0 of MenACWY control vaccination. The origin of this receptor is an adult in good health. The chain recombines TRBV7-6 with TRBJ2-3; TRBD2 matches at 7 bases. Here the CDR3 reads CASSLMSGGSPGTQYF. The CDR3, as DNA: TGTGCCAGCAGCTTAATGTCGGGAGGCTCCCCCGGTACGCAGTATTTT.